Listed below are T cell receptor beta chains from one sample, sequenced in a study of regulatory and conventional T cells in RAG deficiency. The method was immunoSEQ multiplex PCR; TCRdb's version includes in-frame clones alone and lacks a portion of them. The table records approximately 30,000 clones, approximately 96% of them present only once. This sample also belongs to another study, concerning regulatory T cells.

Sequenced input: CD25- CD4+ T cells sorted from blood. The receptor source for this set is a human donor in good health. Both conserved end residues are part of each CDR3. Fields, in order: J gene, clone size, V gene, D gene, CDR3 protein, CDR3 DNA. A D gene is named only where the DNA matches it firmly. The listing skips clone size in some rows; elsewhere it reads once, few, many or a size class.

TRBJ1-1,.,TRBV11-2,.,CASSLTSGGAFF,TGTGCCAGCAGCCTGACATCCGGGGGGGCTTTCTTT
TRBJ1-6,.,TRBV2,TRBD1,CASSGTGGNSPLHF,TGTGCCAGCAGTGGGACAGGGGGAAATTCACCCCTCCACTTT
TRBJ1-4,.,TRBV19,.,CASSIYARVPEKLFF,TGTGCCAGTAGTATATACGCCAGGGTGCCCGAAAAACTGTTTTTT
TRBJ1-5,.,TRBV5-5,.,CASSLVGATGNQPQHF,TGTGCCAGCAGCTTGGTAGGGGCTACGGGCAATCAGCCCCAGCATTTT
TRBJ1-6,.,TRBV6-5,.,CASSYTWTVGNSPLHF,TGTGCCAGCAGTTACACCTGGACAGTGGGTAATTCACCCCTCCACTTT
TRBJ1-3,few,TRBV5-1,.,CASSRDGQISGNTIYF,TGCGCCAGCAGCCGGGACGGACAGATATCTGGAAACACCATATATTTT
TRBJ2-1,.,TRBV7-2,TRBD2,CASSLVSRAGGEQFF,TGTGCCAGCAGCTTAGTGTCCCGGGCGGGAGGAGAGCAGTTCTTC
TRBJ2-2,.,TRBV7-9,TRBD1,CASSFRTGALNTGELFF,TGTGCCAGCAGCTTCCGCACAGGGGCCCTTAACACCGGGGAGCTGTTTTTT
TRBJ2-7,.,TRBV2,TRBD2,CASRGAGLAGYEQYF,TGTGCCAGCAGGGGGGCGGGACTAGCGGGCTACGAGCAGTACTTC
TRBJ1-1,.,TRBV25-1,.,CASRRTEMNTEAFF,TGTGCCAGCAGGAGAACAGAAATGAACACTGAAGCTTTCTTT
TRBJ2-1,.,TRBV7-9,.,CASSFSGSLNEQFF,TGTGCCAGCAGCTTTTCCGGGTCCCTAAATGAGCAGTTCTTC
TRBJ2-7,.,TRBV5-5,TRBD1,CASSLTTGRGQYF,TGTGCCAGCAGCTTGACGACAGGGCGAGGGCAGTACTTC
TRBJ2-1,.,TRBV6-5,TRBD2,CASTKTGGQQFF,TGTGCCAGCACCAAAACGGGGGGGCAGCAGTTCTTC
TRBJ1-1,.,TRBV11-3,TRBD1,CASSLGQEGTEAFF,TGTGCCAGCAGCTTGGGACAGGAGGGCACTGAAGCTTTCTTT
TRBJ2-5,.,TRBV5-1,.,CASSRVGAGETQYF,TGCGCCAGCAGTCGGGTGGGAGCGGGAGAGACCCAGTACTTC
TRBJ2-7,.,TRBV7-2,TRBD2,CASSGGGRLETEQYF,TGTGCCAGCAGCGGCGGGGGACGGCTAGAAACCGAGCAGTACTTC
TRBJ1-2,.,TRBV4-2,.,CASSQEHGDYTF,TGTGCCAGCAGCCAAGAACACGGGGACTACACCTTC
TRBJ1-6,.,TRBV2,.,CASSEEKRSSYNSPLHF,TGTGCCAGCAGTGAAGAGAAGAGGAGCTCCTATAATTCACCCCTCCACTTT
TRBJ1-2,.,TRBV9,.,CASSPGGQGYTF,TGTGCCAGCAGCCCGGGGGGGCAGGGCTACACCTTC
TRBJ2-1,.,TRBV21-1,.,CASPSRDKPEQFF,TGTGCCAGCCCAAGCCGGGACAAACCTGAGCAGTTCTTC
TRBJ1-2,.,TRBV19,TRBD1,CASIERGRGYGYTF,TGTGCCAGTATCGAGAGGGGGCGCGGCTATGGCTACACCTTC
TRBJ1-2,.,TRBV12-5,.,CASGLVPGNYGYTF,TGTGCTAGTGGTTTGGTTCCAGGGAACTATGGCTACACCTTC
TRBJ2-2,.,TRBV6-6,.,CASSYKQGSGELFF,TGTGCCAGCAGTTACAAGCAGGGGTCCGGGGAGCTGTTTTTT
TRBJ1-5,.,TRBV6-1,.,CASSVEGGSNQPQHF,TGTGCCAGCAGTGTCGAGGGTGGAAGCAATCAGCCCCAGCATTTT
TRBJ1-3,.,TRBV2,.,CASSVVGAPGNTIYF,TGTGCCAGCAGTGTGGTGGGGGCGCCTGGAAACACCATATATTTT
TRBJ2-1,.,TRBV10-2,.,CASSESSAGRNEQFF,TGCGCCAGCAGTGAGTCGAGTGCGGGCCGCAATGAGCAGTTCTTC
TRBJ1-3,.,TRBV7-6,TRBD1,CASSLAGTVGNTIYF,TGTGCCAGCAGCTTAGCAGGGACAGTTGGAAACACCATATATTTT
TRBJ2-7,once,TRBV7-2,TRBD1,CASSPDRYNSYEQYF,TGTGCCAGCAGCCCGGACAGGTATAACTCCTACGAGCAGTACTTC
TRBJ1-2,.,TRBV10-3,.,CATSSDRVRLNYGYTF,TGTGCCACCTCGTCGGATCGTGTGAGGCTTAACTATGGCTACACCTTC
TRBJ2-1,.,TRBV5-4,TRBD2,CASSLGLADAEQFF,TGTGCCAGCAGCTTGGGACTAGCCGACGCTGAGCAGTTCTTC
TRBJ2-7,.,TRBV10-1,.,CASSDGQSHSYEQYF,TGCGCCAGCAGTGATGGACAGAGCCACTCCTACGAGCAGTACTTC
TRBJ2-5,.,TRBV5-1,TRBD2,CASRSGGGQETQYF,TGCGCCAGCAGATCCGGGGGGGGCCAAGAGACCCAGTACTTC